Listed below are T cell receptor beta chains from one sample, sequenced in a study of blood T cell repertoires in COVID-19. Profiling relied on immunoSEQ multiplex PCR, and the TCRdb table lists in-frame clones only, not all of them. This sample has just under 35,000 clones; around 87% occur once, and the top ten carry 44%. The sequencing input was peripheral blood. The receptor source for this set is a human donor in a cohort sampled during active COVID-19. CDR3s include the opening cysteine and the closing phenylalanine or tryptophan. The D gene is left open where the match is weak. Only part of the rows carry a size: once, few, many, or a class if the clone is expanded.

J | V | size | length | D | DNA | CDR3
TRBJ2-5 | TRBV6-2/TRBV6-3 | . | 16 | TRBD2 | TGTGCCAGCAGTTATCTTCCGGGGGGGTCCAGAGAGACCCAGTACTTC | CASSYLPGGSRETQYF
TRBJ2-1 | TRBV7-8 | . | 14 | . | TGTGCCAGCAGCTGGCAGGGGCGATCATGGGAGCAGTTCTTC | CASSWQGRSWEQFF
TRBJ2-7 | TRBV6-5 | . | 14 | TRBD1 | TGTGCCAGCAGACCCGGGACAGGGCGCTACGAGCAGTACTTC | CASRPGTGRYEQYF
TRBJ1-1 | TRBV10-3 | few | 16 | . | TGTGCCATCAGTGAGCTGCCCTCCGACACTTCCACTGAAGCTTTCTTT | CAISELPSDTSTEAFF
TRBJ2-1 | TRBV11-2 | . | 14 | . | TGTGCCAGCACCCTTACCCGGGAGAGGGGTGAGCAGTTCTTC | CASTLTRERGEQFF
TRBJ1-3 | TRBV6-5 | . | 14 | . | TGTGCCAGCAACGTACGATCGGGTGGAAACACCATATATTTT | CASNVRSGGNTIYF
TRBJ1-2 | TRBV28 | . | 16 | . | TGTGCCAGCAGTTTAGCGGCCATAGTCAGACGAGAGGGCTACACCTTC | CASSLAAIVRREGYTF
TRBJ1-3 | TRBV6-6 | . | 14 | TRBD1 | TGTGCCAGCAGTTCTACAGGGGATCGGAACACCATATATTTT | CASSSTGDRNTIYF
TRBJ2-3 | TRBV4-3 | . | 17 | TRBD2 | TGCGCCAGCAGCCAAGGGTGGGATAGCGGGGGGACAGATACGCAGTATTTT | CASSQGWDSGGTDTQYF
TRBJ2-1 | TRBV18 | . | 16 | TRBD1 | TGTGCCAGCTCTCTGTACGGGACAGGGAGATACAATGAGCAGTTCTTC | CASSLYGTGRYNEQFF
TRBJ2-3 | TRBV6-5 | once | 13 | TRBD1 | TGTGCCAGCTATAAGGGGGCCGGAGATACGCAGTATTTT | CASYKGAGDTQYF
TRBJ2-2 | TRBV4-1 | once | 20 | TRBD2 | TGCGCCAGCAGCCGGGCGATGAGGGCTAGCGGGTCTCTCAGAACCGGGGAGCTGTTTTTT | CASSRAMRASGSLRTGELFF
TRBJ1-2 | TRBV6-5 | . | 12 | . | TGTGCCAGCAGGCTCTCGGGGGGGGGCTACACCTTC | CASRLSGGGYTF
TRBJ2-5 | TRBV27 | . | 13 | TRBD1 | TGTGCCAGCAGTTGGGACAGGGAAGAGACCCAGTACTTC | CASSWDREETQYF
TRBJ1-2 | TRBV27 | . | 14 | . | TGTGCCAGCAGTTTATTACCTTCGGTTAATGGCTACACCTTC | CASSLLPSVNGYTF
TRBJ1-6 | TRBV13 | . | 17 | TRBD1 | TGTGCCAGCAGCCGCCGGACAGGGGGCGTTTTGTCGTCACCCCTCCACTTT | CASSRRTGGVLSSPLHF
TRBJ1-4 | TRBV7-9 | few | 14 | . | TGTGCCAGCAGCTTAACAGGGAGTTATGAAAAACTGTTTTTT | CASSLTGSYEKLFF
TRBJ1-6 | TRBV19 | . | 17 | TRBD1 | TGTGCCACTGCGAAGGGACAGGGGGTACAAGGGGGTTCACCCCTCCACTTT | CATAKGQGVQGGSPLHF
TRBJ1-5 | TRBV6-2/TRBV6-3 | . | 17 | TRBD1 | TGTGCCAGCAGTTACCCGAGACAGGGGCCCTCCAATCAGCCCCAGCATTTT | CASSYPRQGPSNQPQHF
TRBJ1-3 | TRBV6-5 | . | 15 | . | TGTGCCAGCAGTTACTCCCCTAACTCTGGAAACACCATATATTTT | CASSYSPNSGNTIYF
TRBJ1-4 | TRBV28 | medium-sized | 14 | TRBD1 | TGTGCCAGCAGTAGGGGACAGCGTAGGGAAAAACTGTTTTTT | CASSRGQRREKLFF
TRBJ2-5 | TRBV19 | . | 15 | . | TGTGCCAGTAGTCGTCGACAGGGGAGGGGGTGGGCCCAGTACTTC | CASSRRQGRGWAQYF
TRBJ2-3 | TRBV7-9 | . | 15 | TRBD2 | TGTGCCAGCACCGTGGGAGCGGGGGGGCCCCAAACGCAGTATTTT | CASTVGAGGPQTQYF
TRBJ1-5 | TRBV19 | . | 15 | TRBD1 | TGTGCCAGTAGTATAGGACAGGGAAAAGGTCAGCCCCAGCATTTT | CASSIGQGKGQPQHF
TRBJ2-1 | TRBV28 | . | 13 | TRBD1 | TGTGCCATCCGACAGGGCTCCTACAATGAGCAGTTCTTC | CAIRQGSYNEQFF
TRBJ2-2 | TRBV6-2/TRBV6-3 | . | 16 | . | TGTGCCAGCAGCCCTGCCTGGACAGCGAACACCGGGGAGCTGTTTTTT | CASSPAWTANTGELFF
TRBJ1-1 | TRBV28 | . | 12 | TRBD1 | TGTGCCAGCAGTAAACAGGGGGGGATAGCTTTCTTT | CASSKQGGIAFF
TRBJ1-2 | TRBV7-9 | . | 14 | . | TGTGCCAGCAGCCGAGGACAGACTGCGAGCGGCTACACCTTC | CASSRGQTASGYTF
TRBJ1-1 | TRBV5-1 | . | 14 | TRBD1 | TGCGCCAGCAGAAAAGGGCAGGGGGGCACTGAAGCTTTCTTT | CASRKGQGGTEAFF
TRBJ1-5 | TRBV19 | once | 16 | TRBD1 | TGTGCCAGTAGTACACCGGGACAGGGGGGGAATCAGCCCCAGCATTTT | CASSTPGQGGNQPQHF
TRBJ1-5 | TRBV2 | . | 13 | TRBD1 | TGTGCCAGCAGTGACCAGGGGGGAGGGCCCCAGCATTTT | CASSDQGGGPQHF
TRBJ1-1 | TRBV7-9 | . | 13 | . | TGTGCCAGCAGCTTAGAACCCGGGACAGAAGCTTTCTTT | CASSLEPGTEAFF
TRBJ2-2 | TRBV7-9 | . | 16 | TRBD2 | TGTGCCAGCAGCGCTTCAGGACTAGTAACGCCCGGGGAGCTGTTTTTT | CASSASGLVTPGELFF
TRBJ1-2 | TRBV20-1 | . | 10 | . | TGCAGTGCTATAGACTATGGCTACACCTTC | CSAIDYGYTF
TRBJ1-5 | TRBV19 | . | 13 | TRBD1 | TGTGCCAGTAGCCAGACAGGGAATCAGCCCCAGCATTTT | CASSQTGNQPQHF
TRBJ1-1 | TRBV6-2/TRBV6-3 | . | 11 | TRBD1 | TGTGCCAGCAGTTACCCAGGGGGAGCTTTCTTT | CASSYPGGAFF
TRBJ2-3 | TRBV3-1/TRBV3-2 | . | 17 | TRBD2 | TGTGCCAGCAGCCAATCGAGACTAGCGGGGGACACAGATACGCAGTATTTT | CASSQSRLAGDTDTQYF
TRBJ2-4 | TRBV5-1 | . | 15 | . | TGCGCCAGCAGCAGGGACACCGGGGCCAAAAACATTCAGTACTTC | CASSRDTGAKNIQYF
TRBJ2-7 | TRBV11-2 | . | 15 | TRBD1 | TGTGCCAGCAGCAAGCCGGGACAGGGCTTCTACGAGCAGTACTTC | CASSKPGQGFYEQYF
TRBJ1-2 | TRBV4-3 | . | 14 | TRBD1 | TGCGCCAGCAGCCAAGAACAGGGGTGGCGGGGCTACACCTTC | CASSQEQGWRGYTF
TRBJ2-1 | TRBV3-1/TRBV3-2 | few | 15 | . | TGTGCCAGCAGCCAAGTTTCAGGGGGGCCTACTGAGCAGTTCTTC | CASSQVSGGPTEQFF
TRBJ2-7 | TRBV5-1 | . | 15 | TRBD1 | TGCGCCAGCAGCTATCGACAGGGGGCGCCCAACGAGCAGTACTTC | CASSYRQGAPNEQYF